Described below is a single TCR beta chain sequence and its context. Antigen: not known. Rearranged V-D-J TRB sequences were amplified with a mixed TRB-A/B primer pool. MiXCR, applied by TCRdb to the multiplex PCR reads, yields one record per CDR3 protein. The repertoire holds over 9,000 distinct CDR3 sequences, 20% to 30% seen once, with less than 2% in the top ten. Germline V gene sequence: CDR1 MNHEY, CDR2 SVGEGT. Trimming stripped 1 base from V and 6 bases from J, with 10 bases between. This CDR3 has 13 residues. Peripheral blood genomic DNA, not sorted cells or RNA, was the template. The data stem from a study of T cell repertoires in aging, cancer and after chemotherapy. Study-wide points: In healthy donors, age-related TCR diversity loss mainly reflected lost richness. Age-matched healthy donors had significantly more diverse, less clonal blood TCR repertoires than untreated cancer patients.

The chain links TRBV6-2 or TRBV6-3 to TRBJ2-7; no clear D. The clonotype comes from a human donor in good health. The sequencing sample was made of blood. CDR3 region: CASSYLRVSEQYF. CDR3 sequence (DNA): TGTGCCAGCAGTTACTTAAGGGTCTCCGAGCAGTACTTC.